The source of this TCR beta chain is a study of cytotoxic CD8 clonotypes in ibrutinib-treated CLL. The data were produced by immunoSEQ multiplex PCR, yet TCRdb's version contains in-frame clones alone and is incomplete. The sample contains approximately 350,000 clones, roughly 71% of which appear only once. Notes on this clone: No antigen is known for it.

TCR beta libraries used approximately 1.9 micrograms of genomic DNA from cryopreserved PBMCs. V was trimmed by 6 bases and J by 5 bases, leaving 10 bases between them. The CDR3 has 12 residues. Germline V CDR1 and CDR2: MNHNS, SASEGT. Study results and limitations: Progressing and sustained-remission patients had different sampling times. The public clonotypes identified were infrequent and showed contraction or stability on treatment.

The material was PBMCs, obtained after 36 months of ibrutinib treatment. The chain combines TRBV6-1 with TRBJ1-1; D is unclear. This receptor was taken from a human donor with chronic lymphocytic leukemia. The CDR3 DNA reads as TGTGCCAGCAGCCGCGGAAGGACTGAAGCTTTCTTT. Its protein product is CASSRGRTEAFF.